This is a list of T cell receptor beta chains from one sample in a study of blood T cell repertoires in COVID-19. Measured with immunoSEQ multiplex PCR; TCRdb has only the in-frame clones, and not every one. The profile covers tens of thousands of clones, with around 86% appearing a single time and roughly 10% taken by the ten largest. The sequenced material came from peripheral blood. Receptors originate from a man aged 65-85 years with active or convalescent COVID-19. Both conserved end residues are part of each CDR3. The D gene is left open where the match is weak. The size of a clone is reported for some rows only, either as once, few or many, or as a class for expanded clones.

>few|TRBD1|TRBJ1-1|TRBV2
TGTGCCAGCAGGGGGACAGCTGGGAACACTGAAGCTTTCTTT
CASRGTAGNTEAFF
>NA|TRBD1|TRBJ1-5|TRBV28
TGTGCCAGCAGCGAAGGGACAGCCAGCAATCAGCCCCAGCATTTT
CASSEGTASNQPQHF
>NA|NA|TRBJ1-6|TRBV28
TGTGCCAGCAGTTTCGGGGGAAGTCCAACCCTCCACTTT
CASSFGGSPTLHF
>NA|NA|TRBJ2-7|TRBV5-8
TGTGCCAGCAGCTTGGAAGGCGGGGGCGGGCTGGGGATGCAGTACTTC
CASSLEGGGGLGMQYF
>NA|TRBD1|TRBJ2-3|TRBV19
TGTGCCAGTAGTAGACAGGGTTGGTCAGATACGCAGTATTTT
CASSRQGWSDTQYF
>NA|NA|TRBJ2-7|TRBV4-3
TGCGCCAGCAGCGAGGGAGCAAACTCCTACGAGCAGTACTTC
CASSEGANSYEQYF
>NA|NA|TRBJ1-5|TRBV19
TGTGCCAGTAGCGTCACTGAGGTGTATCGAAATCAGCCCCAGCATTTT
CASSVTEVYRNQPQHF
>NA|NA|TRBJ2-1|TRBV28
TGTGCCAGCAGCCGCTCCCGGAGTTTTGGCGATGAGCAGTTCTTC
CASSRSRSFGDEQFF
>once|NA|TRBJ1-6|TRBV3-1/TRBV3-2
TGTGCCAGCAGCCCGGGCGGGCTAGTTAATAATTCACCCCTCCACTTT
CASSPGGLVNNSPLHF
>few|TRBD1|TRBJ1-1|TRBV27
TGTGCCAGCAGTGAAATGCTCGGACAGGGCGGTAGAACGGGAACTGAAGCTTTCTTT
CASSEMLGQGGRTGTEAFF
>NA|NA|TRBJ1-3|TRBV28
TGTGCCAGCAGTTTGTCGGGGTCCGGAAACACCATATATTTT
CASSLSGSGNTIYF
>NA|NA|TRBJ1-1|TRBV6-1
TGTGCCAGCAGCGAACCACAGGGCCGAGACATGAACACTGAAGCTTTCTTT
CASSEPQGRDMNTEAFF
>NA|TRBD1|TRBJ1-4|TRBV15
TGTGCCACCAGCAGGGGGTCACAGGGGAGTGAAAAACTGTTTTTT
CATSRGSQGSEKLFF
>NA|NA|TRBJ1-1|TRBV24-1
TGTGCCACCAAAGGGGGGGGAGTGAACACTGAAGCTTTCTTT
CATKGGGVNTEAFF
>NA|TRBD2|TRBJ2-7|TRBV18
TGTGCCAGCTCACCGCTCGGCGCGGGAGTGGGGGATCCCGAGCAGTACTTC
CASSPLGAGVGDPEQYF
>once|NA|TRBJ2-3|TRBV27
TGTGCCAGCAGCCGACGAGGGACAGATACGCAGTATTTT
CASSRRGTDTQYF
>few|TRBD1|TRBJ2-5|TRBV24-1
TGTGCCACCAGTGAGTCCGGGAACAGGGGACGGGGTCAAGAGACCCAGTACTTC
CATSESGNRGRGQETQYF
>NA|NA|TRBJ1-4|TRBV7-6
TGTGCCAGCAGCCCCCGGGAACTTAAACTGTTTTTT
CASSPRELKLFF
>NA|NA|TRBJ1-1|TRBV5-1
TGCGCCAGCAGCTTGGAACAGGGGAACACTGAAGCTTTCTTT
CASSLEQGNTEAFF
>NA|NA|TRBJ1-1|TRBV30
TGTGCCTGGAGTGTTGGACACCCGAACACTGAAGCTTTCTTT
CAWSVGHPNTEAFF
>NA|NA|TRBJ2-5|TRBV15
TGTGCCACCAGCAGCCGTACAGGGTTCAGCGGAGAGACCCAGTACTTC
CATSSRTGFSGETQYF
>NA|TRBD2|TRBJ2-1|TRBV9
TGTGCCAGCAGCGTGAGTAGCGGGAGCTACAATGAGCAGTTCTTC
CASSVSSGSYNEQFF
>NA|TRBD2|TRBJ2-1|TRBV18
TGTGCCAGCTCACCATCGGCGGGAGGATATAATGAGCAGTTCTTC
CASSPSAGGYNEQFF
>NA|TRBD1|TRBJ1-2|TRBV18
TGTGCCAGCTCACCAGGGACAGGGGGCGCCGTCGGTAACTATGGCTACACCTTC
CASSPGTGGAVGNYGYTF
>NA|TRBD1|TRBJ1-5|TRBV20-1
TGCAGTGCTAGTCCCAGGGGGCAGCCCCAGCATTTT
CSASPRGQPQHF
>NA|NA|TRBJ1-2|TRBV28
TGTGCCAGCAGTATGGACTCTGGCTACACCTTC
CASSMDSGYTF
>many|NA|TRBJ2-7|TRBV6-6
TGTGCCAGCAGTAGCTACCAGCATAGGGAGTCCTACGAGCAGTACTTC
CASSSYQHRESYEQYF
>NA|TRBD1|TRBJ2-3|TRBV19
TGTGCCAGTAGCCGAACACCTACAGGGGACGTCACAGATACGCAGTATTTT
CASSRTPTGDVTDTQYF
>NA|TRBD1|TRBJ1-1|TRBV12-3/TRBV12-4
TGTGCCAGCCAGGGACAGCAAAACACTGAAGCTTTCTTT
CASQGQQNTEAFF
>medium-sized|NA|TRBJ1-4|TRBV7-8
TGTGCCAGCAGCTTTCCTCAGGGCCAAAAACTGTTTTTT
CASSFPQGQKLFF
>NA|NA|TRBJ2-7|TRBV7-8
TGTGCCAGCAGCCTCAGAGGGGGTCAGTGGGACTACGAGCAGTACTTC
CASSLRGGQWDYEQYF
>NA|NA|TRBJ1-5|TRBV7-8
TGTGCCAGCAGCTTAGACATCCCGCAAAGCAATCAGCCCCAGCATTTT
CASSLDIPQSNQPQHF
>NA|NA|TRBJ2-3|TRBV5-8
TGTGCCAGCAGCCAGATTTCTTCCACAGATACGCAGTATTTT
CASSQISSTDTQYF
>NA|NA|TRBJ2-1|TRBV2
TGTGCCAGCAGTGAGCCTAGCTCAGATGAGCAGTTCTTC
CASSEPSSDEQFF
>NA|NA|TRBJ1-2|TRBV28
TGTGCCAGCAGCCCCTCCCCCTTCGGACTAGCTAACTATGGCTACACCTTC
CASSPSPFGLANYGYTF
>NA|NA|TRBJ1-3|TRBV28
TGTGCCAGCGGAAGATCCGGGGTCTCTGGAAACACCATATATTTT
CASGRSGVSGNTIYF
>NA|NA|TRBJ1-1|TRBV28
TGTGCCAGCAGTTCGAGCCTTGAGACTTTCTTT
CASSSSLETFF
>NA|NA|TRBJ2-1|TRBV4-1
TGCGCCAGCAGCCAACTCACAGGAGGGGCCTACAATGAGCAGTTCTTC
CASSQLTGGAYNEQFF
>NA|NA|TRBJ2-7|TRBV2
TGTGCCAGTGCCTGGCAGGGGGGCTACGAGCAGTACTTC
CASAWQGGYEQYF
>NA|NA|TRBJ2-5|TRBV10-3
TGTGCCACGGCGGACACCGTGAGTCAAGAGACCCAGTACTTC
CATADTVSQETQYF
>NA|NA|TRBJ1-2|TRBV11-2
TGTGCCAGCAGCTACGCGGGTCTCAACTATGGCTACACCTTC
CASSYAGLNYGYTF
>NA|TRBD1|TRBJ1-1|TRBV11-2
TGTGCCAGCAGCTTTCCCGACAGGGCCAGTTCGAACACTGAAGCTTTCTTT
CASSFPDRASSNTEAFF
>NA|TRBD1|TRBJ1-1|TRBV6-5
TGTGCCAGCACGGACAGGACCACTGAAGCTTTCTTT
CASTDRTTEAFF
>few|NA|TRBJ2-2|TRBV28
TGTGCCACTAGGCTTTCGCTGACGAGCGGGGAGCTGTTTTTT
CATRLSLTSGELFF
>NA|TRBD1|TRBJ1-5|TRBV19
TGTGCCAGTAGTATCGGCAGGGGGCTAGAGCCCCAGCATTTT
CASSIGRGLEPQHF
>few|TRBD1|TRBJ2-5|TRBV7-2
TGTGCCAGCAGCCCCTGGACAGGGGGCGTAGAGACCCAGTACTTC
CASSPWTGGVETQYF
>NA|NA|TRBJ1-4|TRBV15
TGTGCCACCAGCAGAGAGGACAGCCTGAATGAAAAACTGTTTTTT
CATSREDSLNEKLFF
>NA|NA|TRBJ1-6|TRBV4-3
TGCGCCAGCAGCCGTCAGGGGACGGGGGGCAATTCACCCCTCCACTTT
CASSRQGTGGNSPLHF
>NA|TRBD1|TRBJ1-6|TRBV6-6
TGTGCCACCCGGGGACAGGGAAGTTCACCCCTCCACTTT
CATRGQGSSPLHF
>NA|NA|TRBJ2-1|TRBV7-2
TGTGCCAGCAGCTTGGGGAGTGGCTTGGACAATGAGCAGTTCTTC
CASSLGSGLDNEQFF
>NA|TRBD1|TRBJ1-6|TRBV7-2
TGTGCCAGCAGCCCAATCCGACAGGGCGCTAATTCACCCCTCCACTTT
CASSPIRQGANSPLHF
>NA|NA|TRBJ1-1|TRBV4-1
TGCGCCAGCAGCCAAGTCGGCAGGTCTGACACTGAAGCTTTCTTT
CASSQVGRSDTEAFF